This entry describes one TCR beta chain. The sample is drawn from a study of T cell changes during pregnancy in multiple sclerosis. Data came from immunoSEQ multiplex PCR; TCRdb stores just in-frame clones and leaves some out. Seen here are more than 50,000 clones, roughly nine tenths observed once, and the top ten hold over 3%. The CDR3 consists of 16 residues. Trimming removed 5 bases from V and 0 bases from J; junction bases left unmatched: 2. Germline loops: CDR1 MDHEN, CDR2 SYDVKM. The sequence derives from a female donor in good health, enrolled as a control in a pregnancy study. The source material was peripheral blood, sampled in the first trimester of pregnancy. The V gene is TRBV28, the J gene TRBJ2-1, with 12 positions matching TRBD2. The CDR3 DNA sequence: TGTGCCAGCAGTAGGACTAGCGGGGACTCCTACAATGAGCAGTTCTTC. It yields the protein CASSRTSGDSYNEQFF.